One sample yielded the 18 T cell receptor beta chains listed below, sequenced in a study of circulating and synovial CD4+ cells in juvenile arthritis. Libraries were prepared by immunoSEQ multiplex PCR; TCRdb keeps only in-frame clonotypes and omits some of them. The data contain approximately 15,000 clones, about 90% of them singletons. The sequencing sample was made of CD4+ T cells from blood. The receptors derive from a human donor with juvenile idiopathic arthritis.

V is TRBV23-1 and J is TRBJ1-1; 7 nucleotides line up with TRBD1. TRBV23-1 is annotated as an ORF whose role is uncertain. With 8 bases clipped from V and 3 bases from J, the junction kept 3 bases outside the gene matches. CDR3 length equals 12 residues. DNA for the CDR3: TGCGCCAGCTTTAGGGGGCACACTGAAGCTTTCTTT. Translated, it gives CASFRGHTEAFF.

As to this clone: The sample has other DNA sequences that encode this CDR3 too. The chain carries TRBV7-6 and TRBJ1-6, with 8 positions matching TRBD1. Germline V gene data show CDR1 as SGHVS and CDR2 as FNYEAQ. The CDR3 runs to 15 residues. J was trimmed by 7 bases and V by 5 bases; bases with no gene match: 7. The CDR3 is CASSERTGFNSPLHF. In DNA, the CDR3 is TGTGCCAGCAGCGAGAGGACAGGGTTCAATTCACCCCTCCACTTT.

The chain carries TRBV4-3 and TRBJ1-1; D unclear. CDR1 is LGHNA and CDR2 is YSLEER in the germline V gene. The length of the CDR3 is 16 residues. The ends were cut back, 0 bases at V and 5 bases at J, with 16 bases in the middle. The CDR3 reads CASSQDGRSLTTEAFF. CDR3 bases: TGCGCCAGCAGCCAAGATGGAAGGAGTTTAACAACTGAAGCTTTCTTT.

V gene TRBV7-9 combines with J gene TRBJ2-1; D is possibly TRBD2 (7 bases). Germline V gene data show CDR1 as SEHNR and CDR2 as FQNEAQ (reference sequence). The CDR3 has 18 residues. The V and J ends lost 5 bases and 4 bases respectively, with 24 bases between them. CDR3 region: CASSPRVQGGGFYNEQFF. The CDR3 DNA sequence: TGTGCCAGCAGCCCTCGGGTCCAGGGAGGGGGGTTTTACAATGAGCAGTTCTTC.

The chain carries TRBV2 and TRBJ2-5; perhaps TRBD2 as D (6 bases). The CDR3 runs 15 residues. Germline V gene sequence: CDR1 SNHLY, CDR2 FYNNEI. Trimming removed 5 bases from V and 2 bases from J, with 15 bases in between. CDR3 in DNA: TGTGCCAGCAGTCACCCGAATAGCGGTCAAGAGACCCAGTACTTC. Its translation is CASSHPNSGQETQYF.

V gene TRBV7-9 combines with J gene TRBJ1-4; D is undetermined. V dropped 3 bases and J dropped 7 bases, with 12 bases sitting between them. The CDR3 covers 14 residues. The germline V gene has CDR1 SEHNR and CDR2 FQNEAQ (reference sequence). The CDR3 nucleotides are TGTGCCAGCAGCTTTACCGAACGGGGTGAAAAACTGTTTTTT. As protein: CASSFTERGEKLFF. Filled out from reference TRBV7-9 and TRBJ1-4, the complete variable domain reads DTGVSQNPRHKITKRGQNVTFRCDPISEHNRLYWYRQTLGQGPEFLTYFQNEAQLEKSRLLSDRFSAERPKGSFSTLEIQRTEQGDSAMYLCASSFTERGEKLFFGSGTQLSVL.

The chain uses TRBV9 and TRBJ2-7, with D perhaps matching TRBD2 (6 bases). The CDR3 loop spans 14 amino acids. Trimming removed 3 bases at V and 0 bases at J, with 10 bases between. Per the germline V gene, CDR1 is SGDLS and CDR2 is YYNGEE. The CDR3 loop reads CASSEGLLSYEQYF. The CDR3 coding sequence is TGTGCCAGCAGCGAGGGACTTCTCTCCTACGAGCAGTACTTC. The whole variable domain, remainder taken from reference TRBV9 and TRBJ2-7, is DSGVTQTPKHLITATGQRVTLRCSPRSGDLSVYWYQQSLDQGLQFLIQYYNGEERAKGNILERFSAQQFPDLHSELNLSSLELGDSALYFCASSEGLLSYEQYFGPGTRLTVT.

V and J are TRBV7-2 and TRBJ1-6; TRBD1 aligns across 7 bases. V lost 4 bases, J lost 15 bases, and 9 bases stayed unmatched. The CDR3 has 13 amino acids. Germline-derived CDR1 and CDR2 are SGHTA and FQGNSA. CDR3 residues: CASSSGAGGNLHF. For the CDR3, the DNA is TGTGCCAGCAGCTCAGGTGCAGGGGGAAACCTCCACTTT.

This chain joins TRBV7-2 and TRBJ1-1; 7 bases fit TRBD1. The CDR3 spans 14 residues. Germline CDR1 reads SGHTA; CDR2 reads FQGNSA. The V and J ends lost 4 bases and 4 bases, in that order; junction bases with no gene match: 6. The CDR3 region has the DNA TGTGCCAGCAGCTCCCAGAAGGGGGCCACTGAAGCTTTCTTT. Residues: CASSSQKGATEAFF.

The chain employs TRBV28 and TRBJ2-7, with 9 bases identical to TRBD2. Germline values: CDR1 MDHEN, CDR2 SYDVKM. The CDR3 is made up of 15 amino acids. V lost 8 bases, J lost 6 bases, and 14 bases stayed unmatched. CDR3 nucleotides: TGTGCCAGCCAGACCTTGCGGGGGGGCCTCCTCGAGCAGTACTTC. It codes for CASQTLRGGLLEQYF.

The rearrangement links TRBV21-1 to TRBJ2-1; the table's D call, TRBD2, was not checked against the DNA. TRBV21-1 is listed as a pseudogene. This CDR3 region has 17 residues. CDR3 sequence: CASSLFGTRGELSEQFF. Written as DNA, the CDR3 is TGTGCCAGCAGCCTTTTCGGGACGCGGGGGGAGCTTAGTGAGCAGTTCTTC.

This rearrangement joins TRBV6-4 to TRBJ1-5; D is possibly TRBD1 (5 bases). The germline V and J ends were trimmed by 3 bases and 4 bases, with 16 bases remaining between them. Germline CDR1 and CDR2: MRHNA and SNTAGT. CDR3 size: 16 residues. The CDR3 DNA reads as TGTGCCAGCAGTGAGTCGACCGACAGCCTAAATCAGCCCCAGCATTTT. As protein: CASSESTDSLNQPQHF.

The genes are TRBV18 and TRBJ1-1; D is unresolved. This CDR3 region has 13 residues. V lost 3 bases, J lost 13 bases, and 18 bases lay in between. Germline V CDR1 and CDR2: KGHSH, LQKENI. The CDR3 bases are TGTGCCAGCTCACCTCCTTTGGGGAGGCTGGGTTTCTTT. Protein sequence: CASSPPLGRLGFF.

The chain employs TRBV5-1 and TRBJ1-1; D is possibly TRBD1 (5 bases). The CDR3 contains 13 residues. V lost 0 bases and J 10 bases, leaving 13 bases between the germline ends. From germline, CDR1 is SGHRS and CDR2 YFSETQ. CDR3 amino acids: CASSLERGSGAFF. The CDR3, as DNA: TGCGCCAGCAGCTTGGAAAGGGGCTCCGGAGCTTTCTTT.

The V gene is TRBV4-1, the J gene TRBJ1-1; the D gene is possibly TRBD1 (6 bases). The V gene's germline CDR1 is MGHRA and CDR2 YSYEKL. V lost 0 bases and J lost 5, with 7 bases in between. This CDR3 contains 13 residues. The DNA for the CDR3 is TGCGCCAGCAGCCAAGATACAGGGACTGAAGCTTTCTTT. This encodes CASSQDTGTEAFF.

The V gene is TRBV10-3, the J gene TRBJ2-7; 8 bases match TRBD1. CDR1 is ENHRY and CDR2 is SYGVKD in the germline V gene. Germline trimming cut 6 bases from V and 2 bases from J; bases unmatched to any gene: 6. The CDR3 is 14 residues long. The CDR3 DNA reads TGTGCCATCAGACTGACAGGGGAGGCCTACGAGCAGTACTTC. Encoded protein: CAIRLTGEAYEQYF.

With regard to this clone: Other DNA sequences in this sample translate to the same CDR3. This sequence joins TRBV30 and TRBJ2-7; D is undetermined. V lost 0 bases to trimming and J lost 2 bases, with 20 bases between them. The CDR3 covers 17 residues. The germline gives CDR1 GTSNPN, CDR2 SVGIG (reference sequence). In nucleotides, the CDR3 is TGTGCCTGGAGTGTACCCCCCCGACTCTCCCGGACCTACGAGCAGTACTTC. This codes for CAWSVPPRLSRTYEQYF.

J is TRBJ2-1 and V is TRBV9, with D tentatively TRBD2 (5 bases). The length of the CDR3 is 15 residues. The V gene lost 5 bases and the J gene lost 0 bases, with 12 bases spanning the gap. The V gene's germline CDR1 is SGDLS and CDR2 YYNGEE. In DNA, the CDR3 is TGTGCCAGCAGTTTAACGGGGAGCTCCTACAATGAGCAGTTCTTC. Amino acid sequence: CASSLTGSSYNEQFF.